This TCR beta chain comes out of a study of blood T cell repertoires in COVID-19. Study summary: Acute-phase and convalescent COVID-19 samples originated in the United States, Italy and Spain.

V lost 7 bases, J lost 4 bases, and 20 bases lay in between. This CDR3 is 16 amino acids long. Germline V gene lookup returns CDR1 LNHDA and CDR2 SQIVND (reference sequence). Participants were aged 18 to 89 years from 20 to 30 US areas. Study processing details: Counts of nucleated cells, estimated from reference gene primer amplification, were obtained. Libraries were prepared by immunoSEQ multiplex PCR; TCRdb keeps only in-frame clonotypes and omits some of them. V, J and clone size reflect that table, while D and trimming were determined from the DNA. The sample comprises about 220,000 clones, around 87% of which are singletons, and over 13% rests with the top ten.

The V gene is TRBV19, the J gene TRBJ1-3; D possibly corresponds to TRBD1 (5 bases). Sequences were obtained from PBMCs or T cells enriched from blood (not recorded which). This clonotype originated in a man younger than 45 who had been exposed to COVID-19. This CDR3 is CASTNTWGLVGNTIYF. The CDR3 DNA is TGTGCCAGTACCAACACGTGGGGACTCGTCGGAAACACCATATATTTT.